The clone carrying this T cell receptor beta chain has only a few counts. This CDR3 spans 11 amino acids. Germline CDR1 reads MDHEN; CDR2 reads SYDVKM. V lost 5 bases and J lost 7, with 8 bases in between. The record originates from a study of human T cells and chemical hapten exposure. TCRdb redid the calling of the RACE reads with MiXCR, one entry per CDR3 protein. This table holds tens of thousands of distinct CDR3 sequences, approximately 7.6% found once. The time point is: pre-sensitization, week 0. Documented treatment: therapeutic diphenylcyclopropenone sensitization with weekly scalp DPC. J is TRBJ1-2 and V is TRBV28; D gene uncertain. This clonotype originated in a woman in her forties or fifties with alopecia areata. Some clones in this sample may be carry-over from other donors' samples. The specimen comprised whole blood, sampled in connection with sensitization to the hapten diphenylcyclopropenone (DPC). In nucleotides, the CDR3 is TGTGCCAGCAGTGCTTACGCTGGCTACACCTTC. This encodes CASSAYAGYTF.